This TCR beta chain was captured by sequencing in a study of blood T cell repertoires in COVID-19. This table comes from immunoSEQ multiplex PCR, and its TCRdb copy is limited to in-frame clones, with some not included. The table records 45,000 to 60,000 clones, roughly 82% of them present only once. From germline, CDR1 is SEHNR and CDR2 FQNEAQ (reference sequence). This CDR3 contains 14 residues. Trimming stripped 4 bases from V and 9 bases from J, with 18 bases between. The source is a woman at least 80 years old with acute or convalescent COVID-19. Material: peripheral blood. The V gene is TRBV7-9, the J gene TRBJ2-5, with unresolved D. The CDR3 nucleotides are TGTGCCAGCAGCTCCACAGTCCCACAAGTGGCCCAGTACTTC. Its protein product is CASSSTVPQVAQYF.